This TCR beta chain stems from a study of cytomegalovirus exposure and HLA in healthy donors. Study-level results: An analysis was carried out at a later point. It showed that HLA-associated TCR beta chains were more clonally expanded than equally common non-associated chains. Indistinguishability led to the exclusion of some V segments, TRBV6-2 and TRBV6-3 included.

Of note for this clone: What it recognizes is unknown.

This CDR3 is 13 amino acids long. Per the germline V gene, CDR1 is MNHEY and CDR2 is SVGAGI. After removal of 6 bases from V and 10 bases from J, the junction contained 8 bases not matched to a gene. Though probably carrying unrecorded immune exposures, donors were nominally healthy at sampling. PCR used 60 Vbeta primers and 13 Jbeta primers. The protocol was immunoSEQ multiplex PCR, while the TCRdb copy is restricted to in-frame clones and leaves out a portion. This table has fewer than 150,000 clones, more than 80% appearing once. This sequence originates from a woman aged 30 to 39 in good health and CMV-seropositive. Sequenced input: PBMCs. The rearrangement links TRBV6-5 to TRBJ2-5; TRBD1 aligns across 10 bases. Here the CDR3 DNA reads TGTGCCAGCAGCTCCGGACAGGGGGGGAACCAGTACTTC. It codes for CASSSGQGGNQYF.